Below, 4 T cell receptor beta chains from the same sample are listed, as sequenced in a study of blood T cell repertoires in COVID-19. The data were produced by immunoSEQ multiplex PCR, yet TCRdb's version contains in-frame clones alone and is incomplete. The table records some 150,000 clones, almost 85% of them present only once. The sample consisted of peripheral blood. The receptors originated from a man aged 45-65 years with acute or convalescent COVID-19.

This chain joins TRBV6-5 and TRBJ2-7, with 9 bases identical to TRBD1. The CDR3 is 15 residues long. Germline CDR1 MNHEY, CDR2 SVGAGI. V lost 6 bases and J lost 5; bases outside the gene matches: 11. CDR3 sequence: CASRTGGVRANEQYF. DNA for the CDR3: TGTGCCAGCAGAACAGGGGGCGTAAGGGCGAACGAGCAGTACTTC.

The chain uses TRBV18 and TRBJ1-2; the D gene is possibly TRBD1 (5 bases). V gave up 0 bases and J gave up 4 bases, with 9 bases separating them. The CDR3 is made up of 14 amino acids. The V gene's germline CDR1 is KGHSH and CDR2 LQKENI. The DNA for the CDR3 is TGTGCCAGCTCACCACCAACAGACAGCTATGGCTACACCTTC. This encodes CASSPPTDSYGYTF.

A few counts support this clone. The chain combines TRBV7-9 with TRBJ1-2; D is unclear. The germline V gene has CDR1 SEHNR and CDR2 FQNEAQ (reference sequence). The CDR3 runs to 16 residues. Trimming shortened V by 1 base and J by 6 bases, and 18 bases separated the two germline ends. The DNA of the CDR3 is TGTGCCAGCAGCTTAGGAGAGACATCTTCCCCTAATGGCTACACCTTC. It translates to CASSLGETSSPNGYTF.

The chain recombines TRBV4-2 with TRBJ2-2; 11 bases map to TRBD2. Germline loops: CDR1 LGHNA, CDR2 YNFKEQ. V lost 0 bases, J lost 4 bases, and 7 bases stayed unmatched. This CDR3 comprises 18 residues. CDR3 nucleotides: TGTGCCAGCAGCCAAGAACCGGGACTAGCGGCGTTCACCGGGGAGCTGTTTTTT. Protein: CASSQEPGLAAFTGELFF.